Included here is one T cell receptor beta chain sequence, with context. This specimen comes from a study of T cell changes during pregnancy in multiple sclerosis. The germline V gene has CDR1 MNHEY and CDR2 SVGAGI. The CDR3 covers 13 residues. V was cut by 2 bases and J by 7 bases, with 11 bases left in between. Clones were sequenced by immunoSEQ multiplex PCR, and TCRdb holds only the in-frame ones, with some missing. The data show tens of thousands of clones, around 96% seen once. Sequenced material: CD8+ T cells from peripheral blood mononuclear cells, taken after pregnancy. This chain uses TRBV6-5 with TRBJ1-1; D perhaps matches TRBD1 (5 bases). The TCR sequence derives from a female donor with multiple sclerosis, enrolled in a pregnancy study. CDR3 DNA: TGTGCCAGCAGTTACGGGGGGATTGGTGAAGCTTTCTTT. The encoded protein is CASSYGGIGEAFF.